One sample yielded the 20 T cell receptor beta chains listed below, sequenced in a study of Graves' ophthalmopathy and Graves' hyperthyroidism. RNA transcripts served as template for amplifying TCR beta CDR3 sequences. The first-round RT-PCR employed HTBI primers together with the Qiagen OneStep RT-PCR kit. A multiplex PCR was then performed as the second round. Each CDR3 protein gets one entry after TCRdb re-called the multiplex PCR reads with MiXCR. The sample lists 900,000 to 1,200,000 distinct CDR3 sequences, about two fifths occurring once. The sample consisted of peripheral blood or thyroid tissue (not recorded which). Source of these receptors: an adult man with Graves' hyperthyroidism.

This clonotype appeared once. No conserved phenylalanine or tryptophan is present at the end of the CDR3, so a read error is the likely explanation. This sequence joins TRBV2 and TRBJ2-7; 7 positions match TRBD1. The germline V gene encodes CDR1 SNHLY and CDR2 FYNNEI. This CDR3 contains 16 residues. Unmatched junction bases numbered 7, after V lost 2 bases and J lost 0 bases. As DNA, the CDR3 is TGTGCCAGCAGTGAAAGGGACAGAGGGGGCTCCTACGAGCAGTACCTC. Protein product: CASSERDRGGSYEQYL.

This clonotype was counted ten times or more. The V and J genes are TRBV24-1 and TRBJ2-5; D not resolved. The CDR3 loop spans 13 amino acids. Trimming removed 7 bases from V and 5 bases from J, with 13 bases in between. CDR1 is KGHDR and CDR2 is SFDVKD in the germline V gene. CDR3: CATRARARETQYF. CDR3 nucleotides: TGTGCCACCAGGGCACGGGCCCGGGAGACCCAGTACTTC.

A few counts support this clonotype. The V gene is TRBV12-3 or TRBV12-4, the J gene TRBJ2-7, with D possibly being TRBD2 (6 bases). This CDR3 has 14 residues. V was trimmed by 3 bases and J by 4 bases, leaving 13 bases between them. The CDR3 sequence: CASSFLGGDYEQYF. The CDR3, as DNA: TGTGCCAGCAGTTTTTTAGGAGGGGATTACGAGCAGTACTTC.

With respect to this clonotype: A read error may explain this, as a much larger clone is one base away. The chain recombines TRBV7-2 with TRBJ1-1; D unclear. CDR1 is SGHTA and CDR2 is FQGNSA in the germline V gene. There are 15 residues in the CDR3. The CDR3 DNA reads as TGTGCCAGCAGCTTGGTTCAGTGGTCGGTCACTGAAGCTTCCTTT. Protein: CASSLVQWSVTEASF.

This chain joins TRBV12-3 or TRBV12-4 and TRBJ2-5, with 9 bases identical to TRBD1. The V segment lost 8 bases and the J segment 5 bases; nucleotides outside the gene matches: 9. This CDR3 has 14 residues. CDR3 sequence: CASRPGTGTETQYF. The DNA of the CDR3 is TGTGCCAGCCGACCCGGGACAGGGACGGAGACCCAGTACTTC.

This clonotype appeared a few times. The chain joins TRBV10-2 to TRBJ1-1; D possibly corresponds to TRBD1 (5 bases). The germline V gene encodes CDR1 WSHSY and CDR2 SAAADI. Trimming cost V 1 base and J 0 bases, with 6 bases left between them. The CDR3 extends over 14 amino acids. The CDR3 region has the DNA TGCGCCAGCAGTGAGTGGGGCATGAACACTGAAGCTTTCTTT. Amino acids: CASSEWGMNTEAFF.

The rearrangement links TRBV29-1 to TRBJ2-1; tentative D call: TRBD2 (7 bases). The CDR3 sequence is 15 residues long. The germline V gene encodes CDR1 SQVTM and CDR2 ANQGSEA. Trimming stripped 3 bases from V and 0 bases from J, with 12 bases between. CDR3 coding DNA: TGCAGCGTTGAGGGGGGGCGGGGCTCCTACAATGAGCAGTTCTTC. As protein: CSVEGGRGSYNEQFF.

This clonotype was counted at least ten times. The V and J genes are TRBV7-2 and TRBJ2-7; 8 bases match TRBD1. V gave up 6 bases and J gave up 0 bases; unmatched junction bases: 7. The CDR3 length is 15 residues. The V gene's germline CDR1 is SGHTA and CDR2 FQGNSA. The CDR3 nucleotides read TGTGCCAGCAGTTATGACAGGGGTTACTCCTACGAGCAGTACTTC. Its protein product is CASSYDRGYSYEQYF.

This clonotype has at least ten counts. The junction departs from germline at one end; a sequencing error may be responsible. This chain joins TRBV4-1 and TRBJ1-6; 7 bases align to TRBD1. This CDR3 contains 17 residues. CDR1 MGHRA and CDR2 YSYEKL come from the germline V gene. Here the CDR3 reads CASSPRDSSSYNSPLHF. The CDR3 DNA sequence: TGTGCCAGCAGCCCTCGGGACAGCAGCTCCTATAATTCACCCCTCCACTTT.

This clonotype was counted ten times or more. This chain links TRBV29-1 with TRBJ1-1; D not resolved. Germline V gives CDR1 SQVTM, CDR2 ANQGSEA. V lost 4 bases and J lost 4, with 4 bases in between. The CDR3 consists of 10 residues. CDR3 in amino acids: CSVVPTEAFF. The CDR3 DNA follows: TGCAGCGTTGTCCCCACTGAAGCTTTCTTT.

The CDR3 DNA is TGTGCCAGCAGCTTGGGACCGGGACAACTATACGAGCAGTACTTC. Amino acid sequence: CASSLGPGQLYEQYF. The chain carries TRBV5-6 and TRBJ2-7; perhaps TRBD1 as D (6 bases). Germline V gives CDR1 SGHDT, CDR2 YYEEEE. The CDR3 runs to 15 residues. The V end was cut by 0 bases, the J end by 4 bases, with 14 bases between.

This clonotype was detected only a few times. The chain has TRBV4-2 and TRBJ2-5, with TRBD2 identical over 7 bases. This CDR3 is built from 14 residues. With V trimmed by 4 bases and J by 5 bases, 7 bases remained unmatched. The germline CDR1 and CDR2 sequences are LGHNA and YNFKEQ. This CDR3 reads CASSLGASGETQYF. The CDR3 DNA reads TGTGCCAGCAGCCTCGGGGCTAGCGGTGAGACCCAGTACTTC.

This clonotype was picked up a small number of times. The rearrangement links TRBV2 to TRBJ1-2; 9 nucleotides match TRBD1. This CDR3 region has 14 residues. The V gene's germline CDR1 is SNHLY and CDR2 FYNNEI. V trimming: 4 bases; J trimming: 4 bases; junction bases outside the gene matches: 4. CDR3 sequence (DNA): TGTGCCAGCAGTGCAGAGACAGGGGGCTATGGCTACACCTTC. It specifies CASSAETGGYGYTF.

Remarks on this clonotype: Compared with germline, one end of the junction differs, possibly owing to a read error. V is TRBV7-2 and J is TRBJ2-7; 7 bases map to TRBD2. The CDR3 runs 14 residues. Germline loops: CDR1 SGHTA, CDR2 FQGNSA. CDR3 in amino acids: CASSKTGTNYGQYF. As DNA, the CDR3 is TGCGCCAGCAGTAAAACCGGGACTAACTACGGGCAGTACTTC.

This clonotype appeared many times. The chain employs TRBV10-3 and TRBJ2-5; TRBD1 agrees at 7 bases. Germline lookup yields CDR1 ENHRY and CDR2 SYGVKD. The CDR3 spans 15 residues. J lost 2 bases, V lost 6 bases, and 9 bases had no gene match. As DNA, the CDR3 is TGTGCCATCAGCGCTACGGGACAGTCGCAAGAGACCCAGTACTTC. This codes for CAISATGQSQETQYF.

This sequence joins TRBV7-2 and TRBJ1-6; D might be TRBD1 (6 bases). The CDR3 has 14 amino acids. V lost 0 bases and J 15 bases, leaving 15 bases between the germline ends. Germline assignment: CDR1 SGHTA and CDR2 FQGNSA. The CDR3: CASSLAGGRTLLHF. The CDR3, as DNA: TGTGCCAGCAGCTTAGCAGGGGGGCGAACCCTCCTCCACTTT.

This clonotype was detected ten times or more. The gene calls are TRBV13 and TRBJ2-7, with 9 nucleotides matching TRBD2. Germline CDR1 and CDR2: PRHDT and FYEKMQ (reference sequence). J was trimmed by 3 bases and V by 5 bases; bases with no gene match: 2. The CDR3 runs to 13 residues. The DNA of the CDR3 is TGTGCCAGCAGCGCTAGCGGGGTCTACGAGCAGTACTTC. Translating it yields CASSASGVYEQYF.

The chain joins TRBV6-1 to TRBJ1-5; TRBD1 matches 10 bases. J lost 7 bases, V lost 6 bases, and 9 bases had no gene match. This CDR3 spans 15 amino acids. Germline CDR1 is MNHNS and CDR2 is SASEGT. The CDR3 bases are TGTGCCAGCAGAAGACAGGGGGCAGGGGGGCAGCCCCAGCATTTT. It is translated as CASRRQGAGGQPQHF.

The chain uses TRBV19 and TRBJ1-5; 9 bases line up with TRBD1. Germline CDR1 and CDR2: LNHDA and SQIVND (reference sequence). CDR3 length: 16 amino acids. V shed 9 bases, J shed 3 bases, and the junction held 12 bases outside the gene matches. The CDR3 DNA sequence: TGTGCCAGCCGTGATGGGGGACAGGGATACAATCAGCCCCAGCATTTT. Its protein is CASRDGGQGYNQPQHF.

This clonotype has just one count. Germline is not matched at one junction end, which may reflect a read error. The chain couples TRBV7-9 to TRBJ1-5; D gene unclear. Germline-derived CDR1 and CDR2 are SEHNR and FQNEAQ (reference sequence). The CDR3 extends over 12 amino acids. The CDR3 sequence is CASHMDNQPRHF. DNA of the CDR3: TGTGCCAGCCATATGGATAATCAGCCCCGGCATTTT.